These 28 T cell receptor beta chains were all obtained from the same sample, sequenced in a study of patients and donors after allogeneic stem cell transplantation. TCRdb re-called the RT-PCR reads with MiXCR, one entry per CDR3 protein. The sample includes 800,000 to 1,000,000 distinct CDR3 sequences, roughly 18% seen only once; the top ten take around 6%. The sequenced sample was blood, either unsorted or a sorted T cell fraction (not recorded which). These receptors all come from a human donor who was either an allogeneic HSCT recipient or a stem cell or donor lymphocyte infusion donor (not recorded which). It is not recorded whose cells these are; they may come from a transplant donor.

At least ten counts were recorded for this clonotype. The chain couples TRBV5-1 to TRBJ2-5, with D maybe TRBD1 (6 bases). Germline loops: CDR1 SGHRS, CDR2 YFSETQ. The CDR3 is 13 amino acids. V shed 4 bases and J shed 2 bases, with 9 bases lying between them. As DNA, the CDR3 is TGCGCCAGCAGCCGGGACAAACAAGAGACCCAGTACTTC. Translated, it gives CASSRDKQETQYF.

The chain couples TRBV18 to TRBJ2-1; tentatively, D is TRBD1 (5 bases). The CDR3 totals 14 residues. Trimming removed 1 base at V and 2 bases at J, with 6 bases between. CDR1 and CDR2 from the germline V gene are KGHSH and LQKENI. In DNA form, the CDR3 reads TGTGCCAGCTCACCACAGACAGCCTACAATGAGCAGTTCTTC. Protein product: CASSPQTAYNEQFF. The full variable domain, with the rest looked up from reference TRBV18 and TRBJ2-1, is NAGVMQNPRHLVRRRGQEARLRCSPMKGHSHVYWYRQLPEEGLKFMVYLQKENIIDESGMPKERFSAEFPKEGPSILRIQQVVRGDSAAYFCASSPQTAYNEQFFGPGTRLTVL.

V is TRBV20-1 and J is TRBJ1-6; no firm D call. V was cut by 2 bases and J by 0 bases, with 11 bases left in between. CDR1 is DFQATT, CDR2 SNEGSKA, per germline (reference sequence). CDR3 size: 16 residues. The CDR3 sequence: CSARPRTSSYNSPLHF. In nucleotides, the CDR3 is TGCAGTGCTAGACCCAGGACCTCCTCCTATAATTCACCCCTCCACTTT.

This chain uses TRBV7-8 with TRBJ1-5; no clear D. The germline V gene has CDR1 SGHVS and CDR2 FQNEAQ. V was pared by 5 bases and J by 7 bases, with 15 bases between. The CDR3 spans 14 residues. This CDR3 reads CASSHDRAPQPQHF. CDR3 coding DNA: TGTGCCAGCAGCCATGACCGGGCTCCACAGCCCCAGCATTTT.

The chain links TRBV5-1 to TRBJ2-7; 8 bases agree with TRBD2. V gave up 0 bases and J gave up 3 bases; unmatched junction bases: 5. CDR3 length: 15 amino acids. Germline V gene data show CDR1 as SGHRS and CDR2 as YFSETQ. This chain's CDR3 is CASSLGGLASYEQYF. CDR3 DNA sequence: TGCGCCAGCAGCTTGGGAGGACTAGCTAGCTACGAGCAGTACTTC.

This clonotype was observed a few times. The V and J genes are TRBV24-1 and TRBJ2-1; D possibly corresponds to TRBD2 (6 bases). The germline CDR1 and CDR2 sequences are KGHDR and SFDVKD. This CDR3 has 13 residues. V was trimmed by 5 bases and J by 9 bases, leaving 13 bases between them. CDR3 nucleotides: TGTGCCACCAGTGGTGTAGCGGTGGGTGAGCAGTTCTTC. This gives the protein CATSGVAVGEQFF.

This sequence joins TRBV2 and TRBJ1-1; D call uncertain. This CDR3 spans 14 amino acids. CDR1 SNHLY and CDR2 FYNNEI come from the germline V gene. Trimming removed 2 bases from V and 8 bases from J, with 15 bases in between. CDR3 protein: CASSESRALGEAFF. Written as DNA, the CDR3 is TGTGCCAGCAGTGAATCCCGGGCCCTTGGGGAAGCTTTCTTT.

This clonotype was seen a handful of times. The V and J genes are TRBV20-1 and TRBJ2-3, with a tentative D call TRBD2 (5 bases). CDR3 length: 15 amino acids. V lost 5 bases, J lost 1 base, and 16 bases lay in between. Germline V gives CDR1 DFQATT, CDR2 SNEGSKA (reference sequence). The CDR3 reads CSAAVAGLGTDTQYF. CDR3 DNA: TGCAGTGCTGCCGTTGCGGGCTTGGGCACAGATACGCAGTATTTT.

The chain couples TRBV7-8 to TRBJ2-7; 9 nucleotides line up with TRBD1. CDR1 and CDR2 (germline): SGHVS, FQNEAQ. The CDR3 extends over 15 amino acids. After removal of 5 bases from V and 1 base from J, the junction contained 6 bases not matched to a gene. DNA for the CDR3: TGTGCCAGCAGCCCAAGGACAGGGGAGTCCTACGAGCAGTACTTC. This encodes CASSPRTGESYEQYF. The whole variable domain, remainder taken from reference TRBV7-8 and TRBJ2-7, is GAGVSQSPRYKVAKRGQDVALRCDPISGHVSLFWYQQALGQGPEFLTYFQNEAQLDKSGLPSDRFFAERPEGSVSTLKIQRTQQEDSAVYLCASSPRTGESYEQYFGPGTRLTVT.

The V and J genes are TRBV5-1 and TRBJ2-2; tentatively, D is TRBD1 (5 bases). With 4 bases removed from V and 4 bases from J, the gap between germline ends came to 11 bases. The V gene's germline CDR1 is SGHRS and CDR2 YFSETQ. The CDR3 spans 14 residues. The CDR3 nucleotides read TGCGCCAGCAGCACGACAGAGAGCACCGGGGAGCTGTTTTTT. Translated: CASSTTESTGELFF.

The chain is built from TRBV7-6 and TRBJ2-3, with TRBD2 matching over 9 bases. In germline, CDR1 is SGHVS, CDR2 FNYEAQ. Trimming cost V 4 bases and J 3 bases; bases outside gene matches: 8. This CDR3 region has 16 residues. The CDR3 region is CASSYLGGGVTDTQYF. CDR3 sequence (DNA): TGTGCCAGCAGCTACCTGGGCGGGGGGGTAACAGATACGCAGTATTTT. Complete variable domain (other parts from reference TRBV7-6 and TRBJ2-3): GAGVSQSPRYKVTKRGQDVALRCDPISGHVSLYWYRQALGQGPEFLTYFNYEAQQDKSGLPNDRFSAERPEGSISTLTIQRTEQRDSAMYRCASSYLGGGVTDTQYFGPGTRLTVL.

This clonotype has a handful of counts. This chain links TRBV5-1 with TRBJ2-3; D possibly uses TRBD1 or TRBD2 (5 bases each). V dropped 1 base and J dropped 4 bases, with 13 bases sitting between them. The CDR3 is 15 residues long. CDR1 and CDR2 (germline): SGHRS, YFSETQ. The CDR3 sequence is CASSLQGPPSDTQYF. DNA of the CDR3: TGCGCCAGCAGCTTGCAGGGACCCCCTTCAGATACGCAGTATTTT.

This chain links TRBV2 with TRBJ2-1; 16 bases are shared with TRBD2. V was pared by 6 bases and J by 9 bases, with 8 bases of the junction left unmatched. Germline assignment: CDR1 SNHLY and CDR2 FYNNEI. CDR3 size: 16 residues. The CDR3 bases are TGTGCCAGCAGGGGGACTAGCGGGGGGGCCGTTAGTGAGCAGTTCTTC. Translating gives CASRGTSGGAVSEQFF.

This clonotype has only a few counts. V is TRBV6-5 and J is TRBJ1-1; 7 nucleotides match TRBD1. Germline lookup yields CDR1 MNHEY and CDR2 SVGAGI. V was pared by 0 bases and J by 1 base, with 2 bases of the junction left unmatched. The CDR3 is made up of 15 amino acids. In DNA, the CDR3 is TGTGCCAGCAGTTACTCGACAGGGCGGAACACTGAAGCTTTCTTT. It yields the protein CASSYSTGRNTEAFF.

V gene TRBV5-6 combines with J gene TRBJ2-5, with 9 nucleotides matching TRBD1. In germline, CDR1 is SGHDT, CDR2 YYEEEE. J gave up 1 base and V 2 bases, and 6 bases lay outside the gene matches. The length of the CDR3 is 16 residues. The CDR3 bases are TGTGCCAGCAGCTTTGTTCTGGACAGGGGCCAAGAGACCCAGTACTTC. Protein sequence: CASSFVLDRGQETQYF.

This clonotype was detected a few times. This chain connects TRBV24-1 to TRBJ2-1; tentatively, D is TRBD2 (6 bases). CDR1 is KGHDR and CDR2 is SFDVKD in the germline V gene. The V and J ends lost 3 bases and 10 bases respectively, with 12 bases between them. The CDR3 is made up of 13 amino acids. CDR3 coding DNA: TGTGCCACCAGTGATACTCGGAGGGACGAGCAGTTCTTC. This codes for CATSDTRRDEQFF.

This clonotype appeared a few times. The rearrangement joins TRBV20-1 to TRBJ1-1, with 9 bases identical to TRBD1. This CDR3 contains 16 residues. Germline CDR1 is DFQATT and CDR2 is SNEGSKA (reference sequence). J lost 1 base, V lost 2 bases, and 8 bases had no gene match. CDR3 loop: CSARNFGTGKNTEAFF. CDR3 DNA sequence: TGCAGTGCTAGAAACTTTGGGACAGGGAAGAACACTGAAGCTTTCTTT.

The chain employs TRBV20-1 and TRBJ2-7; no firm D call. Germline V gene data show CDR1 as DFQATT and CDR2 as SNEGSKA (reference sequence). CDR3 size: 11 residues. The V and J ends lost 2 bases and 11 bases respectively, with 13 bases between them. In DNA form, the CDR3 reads TGCAGTGCTAGAATGGGTTTGGTGGAGTACTTC. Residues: CSARMGLVEYF.

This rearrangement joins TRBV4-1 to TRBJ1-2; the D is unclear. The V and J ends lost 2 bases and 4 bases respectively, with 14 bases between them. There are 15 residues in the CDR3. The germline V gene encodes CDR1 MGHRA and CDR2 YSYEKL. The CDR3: CASSQPHMGSYGYTF. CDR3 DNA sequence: TGCGCCAGCAGCCAACCGCATATGGGCAGCTATGGCTACACCTTC.

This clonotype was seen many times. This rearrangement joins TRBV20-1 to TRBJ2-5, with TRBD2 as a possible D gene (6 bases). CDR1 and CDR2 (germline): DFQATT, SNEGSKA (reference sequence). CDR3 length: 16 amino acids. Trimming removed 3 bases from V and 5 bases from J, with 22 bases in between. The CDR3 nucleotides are TGCAGTGCTAGTTCACTGATGGGTGCAAGCGGGGAGACCCAGTACTTC. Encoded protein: CSASSLMGASGETQYF.

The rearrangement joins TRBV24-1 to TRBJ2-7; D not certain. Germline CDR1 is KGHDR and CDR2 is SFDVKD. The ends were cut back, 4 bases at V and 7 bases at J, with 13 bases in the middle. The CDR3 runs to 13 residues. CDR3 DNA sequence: TGTGCCACCAGTGACTTAGCTTCGGGTGAGCAGTACTTC. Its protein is CATSDLASGEQYF.

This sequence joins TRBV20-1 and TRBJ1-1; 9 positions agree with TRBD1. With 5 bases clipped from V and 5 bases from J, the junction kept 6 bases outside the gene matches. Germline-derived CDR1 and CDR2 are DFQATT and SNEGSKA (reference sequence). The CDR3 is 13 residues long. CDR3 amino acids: CSAGGQGWTEAFF. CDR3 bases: TGCAGTGCTGGAGGACAGGGGTGGACTGAAGCTTTCTTT.

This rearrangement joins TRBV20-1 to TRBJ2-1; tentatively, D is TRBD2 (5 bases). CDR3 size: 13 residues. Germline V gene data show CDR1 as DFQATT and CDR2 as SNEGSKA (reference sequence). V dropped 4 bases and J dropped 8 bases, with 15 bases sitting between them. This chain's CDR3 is CSATGNKNHEQFF. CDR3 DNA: TGCAGTGCTACCGGGAACAAGAACCATGAGCAGTTCTTC.

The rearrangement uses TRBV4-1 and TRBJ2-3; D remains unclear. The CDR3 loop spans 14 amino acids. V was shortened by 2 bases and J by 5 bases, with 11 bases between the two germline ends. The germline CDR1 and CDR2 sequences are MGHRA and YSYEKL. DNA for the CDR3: TGCGCCAGCAGCCAATTGCAGTTGGGAGATACGCAGTATTTT. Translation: CASSQLQLGDTQYF.

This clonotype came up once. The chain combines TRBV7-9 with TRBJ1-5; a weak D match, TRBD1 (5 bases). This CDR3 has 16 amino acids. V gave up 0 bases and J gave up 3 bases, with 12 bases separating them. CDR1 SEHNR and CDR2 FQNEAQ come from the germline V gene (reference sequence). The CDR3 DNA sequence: TGTGCCAGCAGCTTAGCAGGGGAGGGTAACAATCAGCCCCAGCATTTT. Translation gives CASSLAGEGNNQPQHF.

CDR3 loop: CSATTGETSYEQYF. In DNA, the CDR3 is TGCAGTGCCACGACAGGGGAAACTTCCTACGAGCAGTACTTC. The chain recombines TRBV20-1 with TRBJ2-7, with 8 bases lining up with TRBD1. The CDR3 is 14 amino acids. Germline loops: CDR1 DFQATT, CDR2 SNEGSKA (reference sequence). V lost 6 bases, J lost 1 base, and 8 bases stayed unmatched.

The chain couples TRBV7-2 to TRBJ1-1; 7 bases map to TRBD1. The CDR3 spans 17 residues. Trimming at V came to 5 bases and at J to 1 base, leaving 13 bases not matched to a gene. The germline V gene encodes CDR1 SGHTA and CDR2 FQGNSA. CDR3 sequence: CASSKRLTTGRNTEAFF. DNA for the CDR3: TGTGCCAGCAGCAAACGTCTTACGACAGGGAGGAACACTGAAGCTTTCTTT.

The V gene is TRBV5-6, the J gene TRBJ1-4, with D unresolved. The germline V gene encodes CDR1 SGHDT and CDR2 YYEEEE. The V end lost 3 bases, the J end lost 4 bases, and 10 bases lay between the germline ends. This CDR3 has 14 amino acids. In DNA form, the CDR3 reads TGTGCCAGCAGCTCCGGACGGGTTAATGAAAAACTGTTTTTT. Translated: CASSSGRVNEKLFF.